Below, 5 T cell receptor beta chains from the same sample are listed, as sequenced in a study of control samples from healthy donors and cancer patients (dated by TCRdb to 2020 to 2021). Receptor libraries were prepared by the immunoSEQ multiplex PCR assay. This is the immuneACCESS table as TCRdb keeps it, with only in-frame sequences that have V and J called. A part of the clones is gone; compared with another copy, unresolved V genes explain less than half, and the rest is unexplained. The sample table records about 140,000 clones; approximately 94% of these occur just once. Less than 15% of the sample goes to the ten largest clones. Sequencing was performed on blood. Receptors originate from a man aged 40-49 years in good health.

The rearrangement joins TRBV5-1 to TRBJ2-1; D not resolved. The V gene lost 0 bases and the J gene lost 0 bases, with 22 bases spanning the gap. The CDR3 loop spans 20 amino acids. Germline-derived CDR1 and CDR2 are SGHRS and YFSETQ. CDR3 residues: CASSLDFSVPDPSSYNEQFF. CDR3 DNA: TGCGCCAGCAGCTTGGATTTCTCGGTCCCGGACCCGAGCTCCTACAATGAGCAGTTCTTC.

The chain recombines TRBV5-1 with TRBJ1-6; 8 bases line up with TRBD1. CDR1 SGHRS and CDR2 YFSETQ come from the germline V gene. The CDR3 has 18 amino acids. V lost 4 bases to trimming and J lost 6 bases; unmatched junction nucleotides: 15. CDR3 amino acids: CASSGRALRTGFNSPLHF. The DNA of the CDR3 is TGCGCCAGCAGCGGGAGGGCTCTCCGGACAGGGTTTAATTCACCCCTCCACTTT.

The J gene is TRBJ1-2, the V gene TRBV21-1. TRBV21-1 is an annotated pseudogene. CDR3 length: 17 amino acids. The CDR3 is CASSPGGAGIINYGYTF. Here the CDR3 DNA reads TGTGCCAGCAGCCCAGGGGGGGCGGGGATCATTAACTATGGCTACACCTTC.

The J gene is TRBJ2-2, the V gene TRBV6-1; D not resolved. This CDR3 comprises 13 residues. Trimming shortened V by 3 bases and J by 8 bases, and 10 bases separated the two germline ends. Germline values: CDR1 MNHNS, CDR2 SASEGT. As DNA, the CDR3 is TGTGCCAGCAGTGATCAGCCCCTGGGGGAGCTGTTTTTT. Translating it yields CASSDQPLGELFF.

This clone was recorded only once. The chain links TRBV20-1 to TRBJ1-1, with D uncertain. The CDR3 has 11 residues. Trimming stripped 7 bases from V and 5 bases from J, with 11 bases between. Germline V gene lookup returns CDR1 DFQATT and CDR2 SNEGSKA (reference sequence). Here the CDR3 reads CSVKGGTEAFF. In DNA form, the CDR3 reads TGCAGTGTTAAGGGTGGTACTGAAGCTTTCTTT.